This is a list of T cell receptor beta chains from one sample in a study of beta chain features in type 1 diabetes. Clones were read by immunoSEQ multiplex PCR, and TCRdb kept only the in-frame ones, dropping some. The data contain about 180,000 clones, approximately 13% of them seen just once; the ten biggest clones take up 0.5% to 0.75%. The sequenced sample was central memory CD4+ T cells from blood. These receptor sequences come from a woman between 18 and 29 years old in good health. CDR3s include the opening cysteine and the closing phenylalanine or tryptophan. The order of the fields is D gene, V gene, J gene, CDR3 length, clone size, CDR3 DNA, CDR3 protein. The D gene is left open where the match is weak. Clone sizes are given selectively: once, few, many, or a class where the clone is expanded.

.	TRBV2	TRBJ2-1	16	.	TGTGCCAGCAGTGGTTGGTTGGGTAGCGATTACAATGAGCAGTTCTTC	CASSGWLGSDYNEQFF
.	TRBV7-6	TRBJ2-2	14	few	TGTGCCAGCAGCGCGCAAGATAACACCGGGGAGCTGTTTTTT	CASSAQDNTGELFF
TRBD2	TRBV28	TRBJ2-1	19	.	TGTGCCAGCAGTTCGCCGGGACTAGCGGGAGGGAGCTCCTACAATGAGCAGTTCTTC	CASSSPGLAGGSSYNEQFF
TRBD1	TRBV30	TRBJ2-1	16	few	TGTGCCTGGAGTGATCATCTAAGACAGGGGGTCGATGAGCAGTTCTTC	CAWSDHLRQGVDEQFF
TRBD2	TRBV7-2	TRBJ2-4	18	few	TGTGCCAGCAGCCAACTCCCGGGACTAGCGGGTGGGCGGAACATTCAGTACTTC	CASSQLPGLAGGRNIQYF
TRBD2	TRBV6-1	TRBJ2-7	16	.	TGTGCCAGCAGTGGTGCTAGCGGGATCTACTCCTACGAGCAGTACTTC	CASSGASGIYSYEQYF
.	TRBV6-1	TRBJ1-1	15	.	TGTGCCAGCACTATATGGGACTCCTTGAACACTGAAGCTTTCTTT	CASTIWDSLNTEAFF
.	TRBV2	TRBJ1-2	12	.	TGTGCCAGCAGTGCGGGGGATTATGGCTACACCTTC	CASSAGDYGYTF
TRBD2	TRBV18	TRBJ2-7	13	few	TGTGCCAGCTCAAAGTCTAGCGGCTACGAGCAGTACTTC	CASSKSSGYEQYF
TRBD1	TRBV27	TRBJ2-7	13	.	TGTGCCAGCAACAGACAGGGCTCCTACGAGCAGTACTTC	CASNRQGSYEQYF
TRBD1	TRBV6-1	TRBJ1-2	14	few	TGTGCCAGCAGAGCCGGGACAGCCCCTTATGGCTACACCTTC	CASRAGTAPYGYTF
TRBD1	TRBV29-1	TRBJ2-7	13	many	TGCAGCGCTGGAGGACAGGGGATGTACGAGCAGTACTTC	CSAGGQGMYEQYF
.	TRBV28	TRBJ1-5	14	few	TGTGCCAGCAGTTCAGACATACGCAATCAGCCCCAGCATTTT	CASSSDIRNQPQHF
.	TRBV7-9	TRBJ2-1	14	few	TGTGCCAGCAGCGTGACTAGAGTGAAGGATGAGCAGTTCTTC	CASSVTRVKDEQFF
.	TRBV2	TRBJ2-5	14	.	TGTGCCAGCCCCCGACACAGCATCCAAGAGACCCAGTACTTC	CASPRHSIQETQYF
TRBD1	TRBV2	TRBJ1-2	15	few	TGTGCCAGTACCCCGGACAGGGGGCAATACTATGGCTACACCTTC	CASTPDRGQYYGYTF
TRBD2	TRBV28	TRBJ2-1	16	few	TGTGCCAGCAGGCGACTAGCGGGAGGATCCTACAATGAGCAGTTCTTC	CASRRLAGGSYNEQFF
TRBD1	TRBV27	TRBJ2-7	13	few	TGTGCCAGCAGTGAGGACAGGAGGTACGAGCAGTACTTC	CASSEDRRYEQYF
TRBD1	TRBV27	TRBJ1-1	15	few	TGTGCCAGCAGTTTCAGGGGGCATACGAACACTGAAGCTTTCTTT	CASSFRGHTNTEAFF
TRBD1	TRBV4-1	TRBJ1-2	17	few	TGCGCCAGCAGCCCCCGGACAGGGGTAGTCCCTAAGGCCGGCTACACCTTC	CASSPRTGVVPKAGYTF
.	TRBV6-1	TRBJ2-3	14	few	TGTGCCAGCAGTGAGAGGCTGGGTCCAGATACGCAGTATTTT	CASSERLGPDTQYF
.	TRBV11-2	TRBJ2-1	13	.	TGTGCCAGCAGCTTTTACAACTACAATGAGCAGTTCTTC	CASSFYNYNEQFF
.	TRBV5-1	TRBJ2-7	15	few	TGCGCCAGCAGCTTGGCCACAGGGTCCACCTACGAGCAGTACTTC	CASSLATGSTYEQYF
.	TRBV11-2	TRBJ2-7	15	few	TGTGCCAGCAGCTTATATTGGATGGGCAACTACGAGCAGTACTTC	CASSLYWMGNYEQYF
.	TRBV11-2	TRBJ2-5	15	.	TGTGCCAGCAGCTTACAAGCGGCCGACCAAGAGACCCAGTACTTC	CASSLQAADQETQYF
TRBD2	TRBV28	TRBJ2-3	15	few	TGTGCCAGCAGCTCCCTAGGCGGGAGTGGAGATACGCAGTATTTT	CASSSLGGSGDTQYF
.	TRBV7-9	TRBJ2-7	15	.	TGTGCCAGCAGCCGAGAGGGACTGCGAGCCTACGAGCAGTACTTC	CASSREGLRAYEQYF
TRBD2	TRBV25-1	TRBJ2-7	15	.	TGTGCCAGCAGTGAAACTAGCGGGAGATCGTACGAGCAGTACTTC	CASSETSGRSYEQYF
.	TRBV30	TRBJ1-2	13	few	TGTGCCTGGACCCCCGGGGGGCGGACAAGCTACACCTTC	CAWTPGGRTSYTF
TRBD1	TRBV27	TRBJ2-3	15	.	TGTGCCAGCAGAAACCGACAGGGGGGATCAGATACGCAGTATTTT	CASRNRQGGSDTQYF
.	TRBV9	TRBJ2-2	16	.	TGTGCCAGCAGCCCCCGCGGTAGCGGGAACACCGGGGAGCTGTTTTTT	CASSPRGSGNTGELFF
TRBD1	TRBV29-1	TRBJ2-1	14	few	TGCAGCGTTGGAGGGACAGGGGTTGGCAATGAGCAGTTCTTC	CSVGGTGVGNEQFF
.	TRBV11-2	TRBJ2-3	14	.	TGTGCCAGCAGCTTAGGATTCGCGGGAGATACGCAGTATTTT	CASSLGFAGDTQYF
TRBD2	TRBV10-3	TRBJ2-3	16	.	TGTGCCATCAGTGACCCCGCGGGAGGAAACACAGATACGCAGTATTTT	CAISDPAGGNTDTQYF
TRBD1	TRBV14	TRBJ1-4	15	.	TGTGCCAGCAGCCAACACAGGGGGCTGGAAGAAAAACTGTTTTTT	CASSQHRGLEEKLFF
TRBD1	TRBV6-5	TRBJ1-2	14	few	TGTGCCAGCAGAGACACAGGGGGCAACTATGGCTACACCTTC	CASRDTGGNYGYTF
TRBD2	TRBV7-2	TRBJ2-1	16	.	TGTGCCAGCACCAAATCGACTAGCGGCGGTTTCAATGAGCAGTTCTTC	CASTKSTSGGFNEQFF
TRBD1	TRBV27	TRBJ1-2	15	.	TGTGCCAGCAGTTCGGGACAGGGCGGTGGCTATGGCTACACCTTC	CASSSGQGGGYGYTF
TRBD2	TRBV7-8	TRBJ2-3	16	.	TGTGCCAGCAGCTTATTGGCTAGCGGGAGTACAGATACGCAGTATTTT	CASSLLASGSTDTQYF
.	TRBV9	TRBJ2-3	15	few	TGTGCCAGCAGCCCTCACGAGGCTCCCACAGATACGCAGTATTTT	CASSPHEAPTDTQYF
TRBD1	TRBV5-1	TRBJ2-5	14	.	TGCGCCAGCAGCTTCACAGGGGTCGGCGAGACCCAGTACTTC	CASSFTGVGETQYF
TRBD2	TRBV11-2	TRBJ2-6	19	.	TGTGCCAGCAGCTCGCACTTGGGGACTAGCCCCTCTGGGGCCAACGTCCTGACTTTC	CASSSHLGTSPSGANVLTF
TRBD1	TRBV6-5	TRBJ2-2	13	few	TGTGCCAGCAGTCGCACAGGGGCCGGGGAGCTGTTTTTT	CASSRTGAGELFF
.	TRBV29-1	TRBJ1-2	13	few	TGCAGCGCCCCCCGGCGGCAGGGGATCGGCTACACCTTC	CSAPRRQGIGYTF
TRBD2	TRBV4-3	TRBJ2-5	16	few	TGCGCCAGCAGCCAAGGGGGGGCGGGAGGATGGAAGACCCAGTACTTC	CASSQGGAGGWKTQYF
TRBD1	TRBV7-2	TRBJ1-5	14	few	TGTGCCAGCAGCTTGCAGGGGGAGAAACAGCCCCAGCATTTT	CASSLQGEKQPQHF
.	TRBV6-5	TRBJ2-7	12	few	TGTGCCAGCAGTTACGATAGCTACGAGCAGTACTTC	CASSYDSYEQYF
.	TRBV19	TRBJ2-4	13	.	TGTGCCAGTAGTGGAGGGATGCAAAACATTCAGTACTTC	CASSGGMQNIQYF
.	TRBV23-1	TRBJ2-5	12	many	TGCGCCAGCAGTCAATCCGGGGAGACCCAGTACTTC	CASSQSGETQYF
TRBD1	TRBV6-1	TRBJ2-4	15	few	TGTGCCAGCAGTGGGACAGGGGGACAGGATGGCATTCAGTACTTC	CASSGTGGQDGIQYF
TRBD1	TRBV19	TRBJ2-7	16	.	TGTGCCAGTAGTATTCATCCGAGACAGGGGCCGTACGAGCAGTACTTC	CASSIHPRQGPYEQYF
TRBD2	TRBV5-4	TRBJ2-7	15	.	TGTGCCAGCAGTGGGGCTAGCGGCGATTTAAACGAGCAGTACTTC	CASSGASGDLNEQYF
TRBD1	TRBV5-4	TRBJ1-1	16	.	TGTGCCAGCAGCCCGTTTCGTGGACAGGGGTTACCTGAAGCTTTCTTT	CASSPFRGQGLPEAFF
TRBD1	TRBV28	TRBJ2-1	18	few	TGTGCCAGCAGTTGGCGAATGAATCCGGGACAGGGAGGCAATGAGCAGTTCTTC	CASSWRMNPGQGGNEQFF
.	TRBV29-1	TRBJ1-1	14	.	TGCAGCGTTGACCGGTCGGGGGGGAACACTGAAGCTTTCTTT	CSVDRSGGNTEAFF
TRBD1	TRBV5-1	TRBJ1-2	14	few	TGCGCCAGCAGCTCCGGACAGGTGAACTATGGCTACACCTTC	CASSSGQVNYGYTF